This record looks at one TCR beta chain sequence and its context. The junction does not match germline at one end; this may be a read error. This specimen belongs to a study of T cell responses to AZD1222 COVID-19 vaccine. Profiling relied on immunoSEQ multiplex PCR, and the TCRdb table lists in-frame clones only, not all of them. The table has about 190,000 clones, more than 75% seen once. The CDR3 covers 15 residues. Germline V gene sequence: CDR1 MNHEY, CDR2 SMNVEV (reference sequence). This chain uses TRBV27 with TRBJ2-7; 8 nucleotides line up with TRBD2. This clonotype was obtained from an adult in good health. Sequenced here: peripheral blood, sampled on day 0 of AZD1222 vaccination. CDR3 coding DNA: TGTGTCAGCACGGGTAGCGGGGAGGGCCCTCGGGAGCAGTACTTC. Translation: CVSTGSGEGPREQYF.